The sample holds one count of the clone carrying this TCR beta chain. The V gene's germline CDR1 is MNHEY and CDR2 SMNVEV (reference sequence). V was pared by 7 bases and J by 9 bases, with 11 bases of the junction left unmatched. CDR3 length: 14 residues. These data are taken from a study of shared clonotypes between healthy human individuals. Here immunoSEQ multiplex PCR was the method, and the copy in TCRdb shows in-frame clones only, minus some. The data show 520,000 or so clones, 70% to 80% seen once. Sequenced sample: PBMCs. The V and J genes are TRBV27 and TRBJ2-2, with 7 bases fitting TRBD1. The source is a woman aged 40-49 years in good health. Some clones in this sample may be carry-over from other donors' samples. CDR3 DNA sequence: TGTGCCAGCACCATGACAGGGATGGGTCGGGAGCTGTTTTTT. As protein: CASTMTGMGRELFF.